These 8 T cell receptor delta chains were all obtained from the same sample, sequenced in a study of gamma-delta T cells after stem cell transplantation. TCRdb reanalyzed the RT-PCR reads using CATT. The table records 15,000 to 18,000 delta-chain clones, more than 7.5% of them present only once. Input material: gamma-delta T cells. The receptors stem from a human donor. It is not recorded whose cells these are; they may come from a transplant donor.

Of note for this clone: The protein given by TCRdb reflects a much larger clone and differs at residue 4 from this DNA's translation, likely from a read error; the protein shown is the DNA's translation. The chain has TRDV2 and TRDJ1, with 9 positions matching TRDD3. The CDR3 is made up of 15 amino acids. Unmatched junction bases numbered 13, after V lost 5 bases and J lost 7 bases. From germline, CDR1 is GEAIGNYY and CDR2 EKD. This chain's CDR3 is CACVPILGDARKLIF. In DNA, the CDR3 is TGTGCCTGTGTCCCTATCCTGGGGGATGCCCGTAAACTCATCTTT.

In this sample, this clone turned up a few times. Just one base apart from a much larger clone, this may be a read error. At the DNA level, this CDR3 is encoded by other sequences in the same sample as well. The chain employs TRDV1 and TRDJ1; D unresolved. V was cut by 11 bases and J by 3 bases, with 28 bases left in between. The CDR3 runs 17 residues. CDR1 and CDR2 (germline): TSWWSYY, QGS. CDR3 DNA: TGTGCTAGTGGGAAACGAATCACATTTCGGGCGTCCGATAAACTCATCTTT. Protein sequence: CASGKRITFRASDKLIF.

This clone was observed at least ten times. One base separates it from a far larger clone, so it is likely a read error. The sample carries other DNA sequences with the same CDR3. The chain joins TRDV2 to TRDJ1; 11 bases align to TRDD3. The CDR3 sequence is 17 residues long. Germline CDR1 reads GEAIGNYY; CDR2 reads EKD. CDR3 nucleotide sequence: TGTGCCTGTGACTCTCTCATGGGGGATACGGTCACCGATAAGCTCATCTTT. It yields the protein CACDSLMGDTVTDKLIF.

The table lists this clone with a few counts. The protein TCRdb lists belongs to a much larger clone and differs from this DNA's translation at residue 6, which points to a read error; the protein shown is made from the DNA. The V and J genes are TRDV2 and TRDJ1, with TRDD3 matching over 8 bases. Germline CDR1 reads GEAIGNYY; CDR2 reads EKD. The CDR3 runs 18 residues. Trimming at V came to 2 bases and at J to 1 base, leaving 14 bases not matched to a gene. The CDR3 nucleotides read TGTGCCTGTGACATAATAACCGTCGACGGGGATACCACCGATAAACTCATCTTT. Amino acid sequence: CACDIITVDGDTTDKLIF.

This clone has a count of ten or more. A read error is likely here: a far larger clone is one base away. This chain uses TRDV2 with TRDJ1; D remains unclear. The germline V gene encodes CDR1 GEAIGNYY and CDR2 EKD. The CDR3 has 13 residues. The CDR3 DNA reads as TGTGCCTGTGACGCTATCGGGTTAGATAAACCCATCTTT. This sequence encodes CACDAIGLDKPIF.

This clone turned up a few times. The CDR3 loop reads CACDTGQSGGLRDKLIF. CDR3 bases: TGTGCCTGTGACACCGGCCAATCGGGGGGACTGAGGGATAAACTCATCTTT. The chain combines TRDV2 with TRDJ1; D possibly corresponds to TRDD3 (6 bases). Trimming shortened V by 0 bases and J by 5 bases, and 21 bases separated the two germline ends. This CDR3 comprises 17 residues. CDR1 and CDR2 (germline): GEAIGNYY, EKD.

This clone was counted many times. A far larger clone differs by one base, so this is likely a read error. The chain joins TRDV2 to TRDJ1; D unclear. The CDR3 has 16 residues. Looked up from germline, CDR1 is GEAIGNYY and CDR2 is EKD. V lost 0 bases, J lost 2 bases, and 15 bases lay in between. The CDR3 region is CACDTVTRQVTDKLIF. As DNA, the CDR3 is TGTGCCTGTGACACCGTGACCCGGCAGGTTACCGATAAACTCATCTTT.

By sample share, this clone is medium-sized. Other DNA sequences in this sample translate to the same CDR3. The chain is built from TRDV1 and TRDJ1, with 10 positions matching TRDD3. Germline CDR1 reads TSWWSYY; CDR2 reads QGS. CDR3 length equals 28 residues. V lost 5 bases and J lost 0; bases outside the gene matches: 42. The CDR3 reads CALGLPAREAFSYKGGYAVHQYTDKLIF. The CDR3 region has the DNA TGTGCTCTTGGGCTCCCAGCGCGGGAGGCCTTCTCCTATAAAGGGGGATACGCAGTTCATCAATACACCGATAAACTCATCTTT.